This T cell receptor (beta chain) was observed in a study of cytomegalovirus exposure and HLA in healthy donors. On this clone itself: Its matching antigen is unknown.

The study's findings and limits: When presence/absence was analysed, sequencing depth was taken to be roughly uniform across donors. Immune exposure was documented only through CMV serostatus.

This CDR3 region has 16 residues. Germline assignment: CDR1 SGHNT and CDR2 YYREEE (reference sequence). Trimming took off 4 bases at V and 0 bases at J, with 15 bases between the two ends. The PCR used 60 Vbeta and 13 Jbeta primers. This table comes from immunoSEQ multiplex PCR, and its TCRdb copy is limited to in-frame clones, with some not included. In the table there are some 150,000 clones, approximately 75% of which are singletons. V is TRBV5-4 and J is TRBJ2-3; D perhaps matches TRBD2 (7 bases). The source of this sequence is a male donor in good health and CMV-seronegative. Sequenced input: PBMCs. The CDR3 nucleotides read TGTGCCAGCAGCCAGGGGAGGGGGGTTAGCACAGATACGCAGTATTTT. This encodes CASSQGRGVSTDTQYF.